This entry is about one T cell receptor beta chain. These data are taken from a study of blood T cell repertoires in COVID-19. Across the study: The United States, Italy and Spain supplied acute and convalescent COVID-19 samples. PBMCs, B-cell-depleted T cells, or T cells were the source of the cDNA or gDNA that made up the material.

The cohort comprised adults aged roughly 18 to 95 years residing in some 24 US areas. Germline-derived CDR1 and CDR2 are SGDLS and YYNGEE. CDR3 length equals 17 residues. V lost 4 bases and J lost 5, with 21 bases in between. The data were produced by immunoSEQ multiplex PCR, yet TCRdb's version contains in-frame clones alone and is incomplete. The repertoire holds around 300,000 clones, roughly 90% seen once, with about 3% in the top ten. The clonotype was recovered from a woman aged 50 to 60 who had recovered from COVID-19. V and J are TRBV9 and TRBJ2-2; a possible D gene is TRBD1 (6 bases). Sequences were obtained from PBMCs or T cells enriched from blood (not recorded which). The CDR3 is CASSIKIRGLETGELFF. The CDR3 nucleotides read TGTGCCAGCAGCATAAAAATCAGGGGATTGGAGACCGGGGAGCTGTTTTTT.